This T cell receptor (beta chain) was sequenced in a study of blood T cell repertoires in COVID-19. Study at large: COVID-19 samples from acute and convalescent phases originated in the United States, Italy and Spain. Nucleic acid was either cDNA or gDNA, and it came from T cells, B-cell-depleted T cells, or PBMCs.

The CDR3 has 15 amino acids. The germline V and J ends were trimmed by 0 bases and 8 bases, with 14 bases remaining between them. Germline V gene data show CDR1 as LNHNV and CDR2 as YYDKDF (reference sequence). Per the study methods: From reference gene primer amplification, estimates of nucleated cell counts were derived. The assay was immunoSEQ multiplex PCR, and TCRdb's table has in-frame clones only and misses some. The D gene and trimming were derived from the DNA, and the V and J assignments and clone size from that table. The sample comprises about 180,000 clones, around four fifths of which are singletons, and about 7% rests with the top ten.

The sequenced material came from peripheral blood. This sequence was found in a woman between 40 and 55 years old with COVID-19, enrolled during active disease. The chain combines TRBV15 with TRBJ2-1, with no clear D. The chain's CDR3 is CATSRDPPLNHEQFF. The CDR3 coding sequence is TGTGCCACCAGCAGAGACCCTCCTCTAAACCATGAGCAGTTCTTC.